The rows below give T cell receptor beta chains drawn from one sample of a study of read filtering for tumor transcriptome and immune sequencing. One entry per CDR3 protein results from TCRdb running MiXCR on the reads. This sample yields tens of thousands of distinct CDR3 sequences, of which 20% to 25% are seen a single time; roughly 11% belongs to the top ten. Sequencing used a population of CD138-negative cells sorted from bone marrow. Source of these receptors: a donor aged 40 or over with multiple myeloma. Both conserved end residues are trimmed from each CDR3. Each record gives: V gene, J gene, CDR3 protein.

v_call: TRBV18
j_call: TRBJ1-2
cdr3_aa: ASSPGTGGNYGYT

v_call: TRBV18
j_call: TRBJ1-1
cdr3_aa: ASSPQHGTGGVSTEAF

v_call: TRBV30
j_call: TRBJ2-7
cdr3_aa: AWSVGGSSYEQY

v_call: TRBV2
j_call: TRBJ2-3
cdr3_aa: ASPVQGSTDTQY

v_call: TRBV12-3/TRBV12-4
j_call: TRBJ1-5
cdr3_aa: ASSLGGGGNQPQH

v_call: TRBV10-1
j_call: TRBJ1-2
cdr3_aa: ASSAGTGNYGYT

v_call: TRBV9
j_call: TRBJ2-5
cdr3_aa: ASSVGQGQTQY

v_call: TRBV7-2
j_call: TRBJ2-3
cdr3_aa: ASSLASRQTSHRSDTQY

v_call: TRBV11-2
j_call: TRBJ2-1
cdr3_aa: ASSFTLAGEQF

v_call: TRBV13
j_call: TRBJ2-5
cdr3_aa: ASSLGLGTPQETQY

v_call: TRBV13
j_call: TRBJ2-2
cdr3_aa: ASTKQGAGRELF

v_call: TRBV11-2
j_call: TRBJ2-3
cdr3_aa: ASSPHLSDTQC

v_call: TRBV2
j_call: TRBJ1-5
cdr3_aa: ASTRGGSDQPQH

v_call: TRBV5-1
j_call: TRBJ2-5
cdr3_aa: ASSLGTDQPWSQY

v_call: TRBV3-1
j_call: TRBJ1-3
cdr3_aa: ASSQDREGNTIY

v_call: TRBV5-1
j_call: TRBJ1-1
cdr3_aa: ASSLQRYTEAF

v_call: TRBV6-2/TRBV6-3
j_call: TRBJ1-1
cdr3_aa: AGSYMGPSGYAEAF

v_call: TRBV27
j_call: TRBJ1-1
cdr3_aa: ASSLLQGGTEAF

v_call: TRBV7-3
j_call: TRBJ1-2
cdr3_aa: ASSQDRGPNYGYT

v_call: TRBV5-1
j_call: TRBJ2-2
cdr3_aa: ASTTSGLRTGELF

v_call: TRBV19
j_call: TRBJ2-2
cdr3_aa: ASQTRARGNTGELF

v_call: TRBV7-9
j_call: TRBJ1-5
cdr3_aa: ASSLGQGIQPQH

v_call: TRBV7-2
j_call: TRBJ2-2
cdr3_aa: ASSLTQRTGELF

v_call: TRBV20-1
j_call: TRBJ2-3
cdr3_aa: SAPQGSFTDTQY

v_call: TRBV28
j_call: TRBJ2-3
cdr3_aa: ASSLGRYTDTQY

v_call: TRBV7-9
j_call: TRBJ2-2
cdr3_aa: ASSSDRGNTGELF

v_call: TRBV5-1
j_call: TRBJ2-3
cdr3_aa: ASSLAGVGDTQY

v_call: TRBV5-1
j_call: TRBJ2-5
cdr3_aa: ASSLQGTQY

v_call: TRBV6-1
j_call: TRBJ1-5
cdr3_aa: ASSEGRVNQPQH

v_call: TRBV7-2
j_call: TRBJ2-5
cdr3_aa: ASRPGWTETQY

v_call: TRBV12-3/TRBV12-4
j_call: TRBJ2-2
cdr3_aa: ASSFRSQTNTGELF

v_call: TRBV7-2
j_call: TRBJ2-5
cdr3_aa: ASSSPFRLRRGETQY

v_call: TRBV7-9
j_call: TRBJ2-1
cdr3_aa: ASATGRSSYNEQF

v_call: TRBV28
j_call: TRBJ2-3
cdr3_aa: ASSSPTGAADTQY

v_call: TRBV5-1
j_call: TRBJ2-3
cdr3_aa: ASSLVWTGDTDTQY

v_call: TRBV2
j_call: TRBJ1-2
cdr3_aa: ASRPGQGYTNYGYT

v_call: TRBV19
j_call: TRBJ2-3
cdr3_aa: AVRAGGTDTQY

v_call: TRBV9
j_call: TRBJ2-1
cdr3_aa: ASSTAGEQF

v_call: TRBV28
j_call: TRBJ1-4
cdr3_aa: ASRQLGDKLF

v_call: TRBV5-1
j_call: TRBJ2-3
cdr3_aa: ASSLVAVTDTQY

v_call: TRBV5-1
j_call: TRBJ2-5
cdr3_aa: ASSRDRGAQETQY

v_call: TRBV28
j_call: TRBJ2-5
cdr3_aa: ASSSPRHSPRDKQGQY

v_call: TRBV5-1
j_call: TRBJ2-6
cdr3_aa: ASSLGDSVGRANVLT

v_call: TRBV12-3/TRBV12-4
j_call: TRBJ2-7
cdr3_aa: ASSSNSYSEQY

v_call: TRBV11-2
j_call: TRBJ2-1
cdr3_aa: ASSYGQVKGDEQF

v_call: TRBV7-2
j_call: TRBJ2-5
cdr3_aa: ASSYTLETQY

v_call: TRBV20-1
j_call: TRBJ2-3
cdr3_aa: SARARGALAGGPTDTQY